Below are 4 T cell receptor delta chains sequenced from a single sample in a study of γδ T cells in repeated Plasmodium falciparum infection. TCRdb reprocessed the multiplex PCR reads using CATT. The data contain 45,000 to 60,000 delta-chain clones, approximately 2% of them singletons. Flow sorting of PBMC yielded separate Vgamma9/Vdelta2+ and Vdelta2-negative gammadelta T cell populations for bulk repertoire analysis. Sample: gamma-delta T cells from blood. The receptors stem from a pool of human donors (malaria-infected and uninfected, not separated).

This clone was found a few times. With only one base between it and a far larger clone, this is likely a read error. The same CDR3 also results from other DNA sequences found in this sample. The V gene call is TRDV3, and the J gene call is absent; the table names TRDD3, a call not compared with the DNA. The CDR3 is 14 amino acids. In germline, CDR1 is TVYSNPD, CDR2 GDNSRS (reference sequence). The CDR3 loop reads CASGGRLGELPLIF. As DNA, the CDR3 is TGTGCCTCTGGGGGCCGACTGGGGGAACTCCCTCTCATCTTT.

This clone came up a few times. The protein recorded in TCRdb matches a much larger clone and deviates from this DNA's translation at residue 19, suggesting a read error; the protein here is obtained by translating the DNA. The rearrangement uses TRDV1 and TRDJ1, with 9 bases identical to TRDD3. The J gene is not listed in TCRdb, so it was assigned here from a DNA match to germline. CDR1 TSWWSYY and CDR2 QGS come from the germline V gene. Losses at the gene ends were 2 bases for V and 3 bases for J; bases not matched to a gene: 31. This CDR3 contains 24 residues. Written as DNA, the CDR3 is TGTGCTCTTGGGGAAATTTCCCTTTATATTAAACTCGGTACTGGGGGACTGTACGCCGATAAACTCATCTTT. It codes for CALGEISLYIKLGTGGLYADKLIF.

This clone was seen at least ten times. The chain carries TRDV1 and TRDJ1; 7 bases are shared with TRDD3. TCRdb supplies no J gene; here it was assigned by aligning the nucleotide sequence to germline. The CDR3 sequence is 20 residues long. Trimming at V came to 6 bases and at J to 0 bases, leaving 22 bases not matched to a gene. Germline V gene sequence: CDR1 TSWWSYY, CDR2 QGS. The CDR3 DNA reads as TGTGCTCTTGGATCTCCCCCTTTTTGGGATACCCCCCTATACACCGATAAACTCATCTTT. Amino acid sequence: CALGSPPFWDTPLYTDKLIF.

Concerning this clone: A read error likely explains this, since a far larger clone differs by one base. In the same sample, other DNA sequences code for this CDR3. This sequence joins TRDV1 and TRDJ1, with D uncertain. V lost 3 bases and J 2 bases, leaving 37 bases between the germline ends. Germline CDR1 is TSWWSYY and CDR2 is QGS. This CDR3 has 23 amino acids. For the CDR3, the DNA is TGTGCTCTTGGGGAGCTAAAATCTTTTGGTTGTAGGCCGACCCAGCGTTCAACCGATAAACTCATCTTT. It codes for CALGELKSFGCRPTQRSTDKLIF.